A selection of T cell receptor beta chains follows, all from one sample in a study of blood T cell repertoires in COVID-19. Measured with immunoSEQ multiplex PCR; TCRdb has only the in-frame clones, and not every one. The sample records around 470,000 clones, roughly 89% being singletons. The sequencing sample was made of peripheral blood. These receptors all come from a man aged 18 to 29 with COVID-19, enrolled during active disease. Both conserved end residues are part of each CDR3. The D gene is left open where the match is weak. Clone size is not always given. Where it is, it says once, few, many or a class for expanded clones.

V gene	D gene	J gene	clone size	CDR3 protein	CDR3 DNA
TRBV30	TRBD2	TRBJ2-1	.	CAWSVLAGGEQFF	TGTGCCTGGAGTGTACTGGCGGGAGGGGAGCAGTTCTTC
TRBV3-1/TRBV3-2	.	TRBJ1-1	few	CASSLSSEAFF	TGTGCCAGCAGCCTTTCGTCTGAAGCTTTCTTT
TRBV6-6	TRBD2	TRBJ2-2	.	CASSLLGSGRIYTGELFF	TGTGCCAGCAGTCTCCTTGGTAGCGGGAGGATTTACACCGGGGAGCTGTTTTTT
TRBV29-1	TRBD2	TRBJ2-7	.	CSVDSPGLAGGPYEQYF	TGCAGCGTTGATTCCCCGGGACTAGCGGGAGGACCCTACGAGCAGTACTTC
TRBV19	.	TRBJ1-2	.	CASSEGFYGYTF	TGTGCCAGTAGTGAGGGTTTCTATGGCTACACCTTC
TRBV7-9	.	TRBJ2-7	.	CASSATGTYEQYF	TGTGCCAGCAGCGCAACAGGGACCTACGAGCAGTACTTC
TRBV30	.	TRBJ1-1	.	CAWRKAGNTEAFF	TGTGCCTGGAGAAAGGCAGGGAACACTGAAGCTTTCTTT
TRBV7-9	.	TRBJ2-7	.	CASSTAEYEQYF	TGTGCCAGCAGCACCGCGGAGTACGAGCAGTACTTC
TRBV24-1	.	TRBJ2-3	.	CATSDLLANTDTQYF	TGTGCCACCAGTGATTTGCTCGCTAACACAGATACGCAGTATTTT
TRBV9	TRBD1	TRBJ2-1	.	CASSGRDSSYNEQFF	TGTGCCAGCAGCGGCCGGGACAGCTCCTACAATGAGCAGTTCTTC
TRBV2	.	TRBJ1-6	.	CASVNRDFGSPLHF	TGTGCCAGCGTCAACAGGGATTTTGGTTCACCCCTCCACTTT
TRBV28	.	TRBJ1-4	.	CASSLSQGSWTNEKLFF	TGTGCCAGCAGTTTGAGCCAGGGGAGTTGGACTAATGAAAAACTGTTTTTT
TRBV6-5	.	TRBJ1-5	.	CASSSLGTLNQPQHF	TGTGCCAGCAGTTCCCTAGGGACACTCAATCAGCCCCAGCATTTT